This TCR beta chain originates from a study of blood T cell repertoires in COVID-19 (dated by TCRdb to 2019 to 2021). Turning to the overall study: Collaborator samples came from the United States, Italy and Spain and covered acute and convalescent phases of COVID-19. The prospective study material was composed of cDNA or gDNA derived from T cells, B-cell-depleted T cells, or PBMCs. The dataset comprised deeply sampled blood TCRbeta repertoires from subjects exposed to, actively infected with, or recovered from COVID-19. The repertoires were released in a freely available public database intended as a resource for research on the immune response to SARS-CoV-2. Samples were obtained from the ongoing ImmuneRACE study (first 160 participants) and from approximately 1,200 subjects provided by 6 global collaborators. Sample metadata almost always included a de-identified subject ID, COVID-19 status, age in years and sex. Where available, HLA class I and class II types were taken from metadata supplied by the sample provider and were not determined by assay-based typing.

The immunoSEQ Assay, a bias-controlled multiplex PCR, was used to amplify TCRbeta CDR3 regions from genomic DNA. The study's own analysis went as follows. Nucleated cell counts per sample were estimated from amplification of reference gene primers within the assay. To quantify the absolute abundance of each unique TCRbeta CDR3 rearrangement, sequence reads were collapsed and filtered. Productive Simpson clonality was computed per sample as the square root of Simpson's diversity index over productive rearrangements. In TCRdb, the immuneACCESS table is reduced to in-frame sequences with V and J assigned. These tables do not hold every clone; where another copy was compared, an unresolved V gene accounts for under half, and the others remain unexplained. V, J and clone size are those of that table, while D and trimming were read from the DNA. The sample records about 250,000 clones, around 83% of which are singletons. The ten largest make up around 8.9% of the sample.

Whole blood was collected in K2EDTA tubes by collaborating institutions according to the institutions' own protocols. For TCRbeta analysis, collaborators shipped samples as frozen whole blood, isolated PBMCs, or DNA extracted from either of those sample types. The investigation overall reported the following: Clinical and demographic metadata were provided uncurated, with the amount varying by source and participant.

Based on the germline V gene, the CDR1 and CDR2 sequences are MGHRA and YSYEKL. V lost 0 bases and J lost 1 base; the stretch between them is 13 bases long. The CDR3 runs 17 amino acids, cysteine and phenylalanine included. The read is trimmed to its CDR3 DNA, 51 bases read in frame from base 1. Note on this clone: Its recognized antigen is unknown. Base qualities are missing; no much larger clone stands one base away.

What was sequenced was peripheral blood. The TCR sequence derives from a man aged 35 to 55 with active or convalescent COVID-19. The chain is assembled from TRBV4-1 and TRBJ2-4; TRBD1 is perhaps the D gene, given 5 matching bases. The DNA is TGCGCCAGCAGCCAAGACAGGGATCAAGCCGCCAAAAACATTCAGTACTTC. This sequence encodes CASSQDRDQAAKNIQYF.